These 7 T cell receptor beta chains came from one sample sequenced in a study of blood T cells in healthy people across ages. With a J-beta primer mix and a sample-barcoded 5' primer, a second PCR ran about 7 to 12 cycles. Via MiXCR, TCRdb re-called the 5' RACE reads, giving one row per CDR3 protein. The sample contains approximately 670,000 distinct CDR3 sequences, around 43% of which appear only once. Specimen: blood. These receptor sequences come from an elderly man in good health.

The V gene is TRBV25-1, the J gene TRBJ2-2; unclear D gene. This CDR3 contains 14 residues. V gave up 2 bases and J gave up 6 bases, with 10 bases separating them. Per germline, CDR1 MGHDK and CDR2 SYGVNS. The CDR3 loop is CASSEPRNPGELFF. CDR3 coding DNA: TGTGCCAGCAGTGAACCTCGTAACCCCGGGGAGCTGTTTTTT.

CDR3 residues: CASSQVRGNTEAFF. CDR3 in DNA: TGTGCCAGCAGCCAAGTCAGGGGGAACACTGAAGCTTTCTTT. V usage is TRBV14 and J usage is TRBJ1-1; weak D call: TRBD1 (6 bases). V shed 1 base and J shed 1 base, with 7 bases lying between them. CDR1 and CDR2 from the germline V gene are SGHDN and FVKESK. There are 14 residues in the CDR3.

This clonotype showed up many times. The chain joins TRBV27 to TRBJ2-3, with 8 bases that match TRBD1. CDR3 length equals 15 residues. Trimming at V came to 2 bases and at J to 4 bases, leaving 5 bases not matched to a gene. Germline V gives CDR1 MNHEY, CDR2 SMNVEV (reference sequence). CDR3 DNA: TGTGCCAGCAGTTTAAGAGGACAGGGTCCAGATACGCAGTATTTT. Translated, it gives CASSLRGQGPDTQYF.

V gene TRBV5-1 combines with J gene TRBJ2-3; 13 bases agree with TRBD2. V was pared by 4 bases and J by 5 bases, with 7 bases of the junction left unmatched. From germline, CDR1 is SGHRS and CDR2 YFSETQ. The CDR3 consists of 16 residues. CDR3 residues: CASSRTSGGPGDTQYF. The DNA of the CDR3 is TGCGCCAGCAGCCGGACTAGCGGGGGACCGGGAGATACGCAGTATTTT.

The genes are TRBV6-2 or TRBV6-3 and TRBJ2-3; 7 positions agree with TRBD2. CDR1 is MNHEY and CDR2 is SVGEGT in the germline V gene. This CDR3 contains 15 residues. The V and J ends lost 6 bases and 3 bases, in that order; junction bases with no gene match: 9. CDR3: CASRGRVVSTDTQYF. In nucleotides, the CDR3 is TGTGCCAGCAGGGGGAGGGTAGTCTCAACAGATACGCAGTATTTT.

This clonotype was observed a few times. The V call is TRBV27, the J call TRBJ2-3; D is unresolved. V lost 8 bases and J lost 2, with 11 bases in between. Germline lookup yields CDR1 MNHEY and CDR2 SMNVEV (reference sequence). This CDR3 contains 13 residues. The CDR3 nucleotides are TGTGCCAGCGGCGGATGGAACACAGATACGCAGTATTTT. Protein: CASGGWNTDTQYF.

J is TRBJ1-1 and V is TRBV5-8, with TRBD1 matching 10 bases. The CDR3 is made up of 17 amino acids. Trimming took 0 bases from V and 1 from J; bases not matched to a gene: 6. Germline loops: CDR1 SGHTS, CDR2 YDEGEE. Here the CDR3 DNA reads TGTGCCAGCAGCTTGGAGGGACAGGGGACATGGAACACTGAAGCTTTCTTT. Its translation: CASSLEGQGTWNTEAFF.